This T cell receptor beta chain was sequenced during a study of type 1 regulatory T cells. The germline V gene has CDR1 SGHTA and CDR2 FQGNSA. CDR3 length equals 14 residues. V dropped 4 bases and J dropped 8; count of bases not matched to a gene: 7. This clonotype has a handful of counts. Antigen specificity is unknown. Each CDR3 protein gets one entry after TCRdb re-called the reads with MiXCR. This sample has 35,000 to 50,000 distinct CDR3 sequences, with 9% to 15% found just once. Source material: cultured non-Tr1 T cells, either the whole culture or a sorted T cell fraction (not recorded which). This chain connects TRBV7-2 to TRBJ2-1, with TRBD2 identical over 8 bases. This clonotype was sampled from a human donor in good health. DNA of the CDR3: TGTGCCAGCAGCTGGAGCGGGAGTAGGGATGAGCAGTTCTTC. It translates to CASSWSGSRDEQFF.